This T cell receptor (beta chain) originates from a study of cytomegalovirus exposure and HLA in healthy donors. The PCR used 60 Vbeta and 13 Jbeta primers. Repertoires were generated with immunoSEQ multiplex PCR, while TCRdb's copy carries only in-frame clones and drops some. This table holds approximately 110,000 clones, roughly 69% found once. The CDR3 contains 18 residues. J was trimmed by 4 bases and V by 1 base; bases with no gene match: 7. The germline gives CDR1 LGHNA, CDR2 YNFKEQ. Regarding the study as a whole: TCR beta V segments were, for the most part, productive about 87% or about 30% of the time in an earlier analysis. Researchers reported in a later analysis that a missense DCLRE1C variant was tied to TCR beta V- and J-gene trimming. Presence/absence analyses treated sequencing depth as roughly uniform across donors.

Points on this clone: Its antigen is as yet unknown.

This TCR was recovered from a man aged 50 to 60 in good health and CMV-seropositive. The V call is TRBV4-2, the J call TRBJ2-4; 13 nucleotides line up with TRBD2. Sequenced sample: PBMCs. CDR3 region: CASSQVGLAGDLKNIQYF. CDR3 DNA sequence: TGTGCCAGCAGCCAAGTTGGACTAGCGGGGGACCTGAAAAACATTCAGTACTTC.